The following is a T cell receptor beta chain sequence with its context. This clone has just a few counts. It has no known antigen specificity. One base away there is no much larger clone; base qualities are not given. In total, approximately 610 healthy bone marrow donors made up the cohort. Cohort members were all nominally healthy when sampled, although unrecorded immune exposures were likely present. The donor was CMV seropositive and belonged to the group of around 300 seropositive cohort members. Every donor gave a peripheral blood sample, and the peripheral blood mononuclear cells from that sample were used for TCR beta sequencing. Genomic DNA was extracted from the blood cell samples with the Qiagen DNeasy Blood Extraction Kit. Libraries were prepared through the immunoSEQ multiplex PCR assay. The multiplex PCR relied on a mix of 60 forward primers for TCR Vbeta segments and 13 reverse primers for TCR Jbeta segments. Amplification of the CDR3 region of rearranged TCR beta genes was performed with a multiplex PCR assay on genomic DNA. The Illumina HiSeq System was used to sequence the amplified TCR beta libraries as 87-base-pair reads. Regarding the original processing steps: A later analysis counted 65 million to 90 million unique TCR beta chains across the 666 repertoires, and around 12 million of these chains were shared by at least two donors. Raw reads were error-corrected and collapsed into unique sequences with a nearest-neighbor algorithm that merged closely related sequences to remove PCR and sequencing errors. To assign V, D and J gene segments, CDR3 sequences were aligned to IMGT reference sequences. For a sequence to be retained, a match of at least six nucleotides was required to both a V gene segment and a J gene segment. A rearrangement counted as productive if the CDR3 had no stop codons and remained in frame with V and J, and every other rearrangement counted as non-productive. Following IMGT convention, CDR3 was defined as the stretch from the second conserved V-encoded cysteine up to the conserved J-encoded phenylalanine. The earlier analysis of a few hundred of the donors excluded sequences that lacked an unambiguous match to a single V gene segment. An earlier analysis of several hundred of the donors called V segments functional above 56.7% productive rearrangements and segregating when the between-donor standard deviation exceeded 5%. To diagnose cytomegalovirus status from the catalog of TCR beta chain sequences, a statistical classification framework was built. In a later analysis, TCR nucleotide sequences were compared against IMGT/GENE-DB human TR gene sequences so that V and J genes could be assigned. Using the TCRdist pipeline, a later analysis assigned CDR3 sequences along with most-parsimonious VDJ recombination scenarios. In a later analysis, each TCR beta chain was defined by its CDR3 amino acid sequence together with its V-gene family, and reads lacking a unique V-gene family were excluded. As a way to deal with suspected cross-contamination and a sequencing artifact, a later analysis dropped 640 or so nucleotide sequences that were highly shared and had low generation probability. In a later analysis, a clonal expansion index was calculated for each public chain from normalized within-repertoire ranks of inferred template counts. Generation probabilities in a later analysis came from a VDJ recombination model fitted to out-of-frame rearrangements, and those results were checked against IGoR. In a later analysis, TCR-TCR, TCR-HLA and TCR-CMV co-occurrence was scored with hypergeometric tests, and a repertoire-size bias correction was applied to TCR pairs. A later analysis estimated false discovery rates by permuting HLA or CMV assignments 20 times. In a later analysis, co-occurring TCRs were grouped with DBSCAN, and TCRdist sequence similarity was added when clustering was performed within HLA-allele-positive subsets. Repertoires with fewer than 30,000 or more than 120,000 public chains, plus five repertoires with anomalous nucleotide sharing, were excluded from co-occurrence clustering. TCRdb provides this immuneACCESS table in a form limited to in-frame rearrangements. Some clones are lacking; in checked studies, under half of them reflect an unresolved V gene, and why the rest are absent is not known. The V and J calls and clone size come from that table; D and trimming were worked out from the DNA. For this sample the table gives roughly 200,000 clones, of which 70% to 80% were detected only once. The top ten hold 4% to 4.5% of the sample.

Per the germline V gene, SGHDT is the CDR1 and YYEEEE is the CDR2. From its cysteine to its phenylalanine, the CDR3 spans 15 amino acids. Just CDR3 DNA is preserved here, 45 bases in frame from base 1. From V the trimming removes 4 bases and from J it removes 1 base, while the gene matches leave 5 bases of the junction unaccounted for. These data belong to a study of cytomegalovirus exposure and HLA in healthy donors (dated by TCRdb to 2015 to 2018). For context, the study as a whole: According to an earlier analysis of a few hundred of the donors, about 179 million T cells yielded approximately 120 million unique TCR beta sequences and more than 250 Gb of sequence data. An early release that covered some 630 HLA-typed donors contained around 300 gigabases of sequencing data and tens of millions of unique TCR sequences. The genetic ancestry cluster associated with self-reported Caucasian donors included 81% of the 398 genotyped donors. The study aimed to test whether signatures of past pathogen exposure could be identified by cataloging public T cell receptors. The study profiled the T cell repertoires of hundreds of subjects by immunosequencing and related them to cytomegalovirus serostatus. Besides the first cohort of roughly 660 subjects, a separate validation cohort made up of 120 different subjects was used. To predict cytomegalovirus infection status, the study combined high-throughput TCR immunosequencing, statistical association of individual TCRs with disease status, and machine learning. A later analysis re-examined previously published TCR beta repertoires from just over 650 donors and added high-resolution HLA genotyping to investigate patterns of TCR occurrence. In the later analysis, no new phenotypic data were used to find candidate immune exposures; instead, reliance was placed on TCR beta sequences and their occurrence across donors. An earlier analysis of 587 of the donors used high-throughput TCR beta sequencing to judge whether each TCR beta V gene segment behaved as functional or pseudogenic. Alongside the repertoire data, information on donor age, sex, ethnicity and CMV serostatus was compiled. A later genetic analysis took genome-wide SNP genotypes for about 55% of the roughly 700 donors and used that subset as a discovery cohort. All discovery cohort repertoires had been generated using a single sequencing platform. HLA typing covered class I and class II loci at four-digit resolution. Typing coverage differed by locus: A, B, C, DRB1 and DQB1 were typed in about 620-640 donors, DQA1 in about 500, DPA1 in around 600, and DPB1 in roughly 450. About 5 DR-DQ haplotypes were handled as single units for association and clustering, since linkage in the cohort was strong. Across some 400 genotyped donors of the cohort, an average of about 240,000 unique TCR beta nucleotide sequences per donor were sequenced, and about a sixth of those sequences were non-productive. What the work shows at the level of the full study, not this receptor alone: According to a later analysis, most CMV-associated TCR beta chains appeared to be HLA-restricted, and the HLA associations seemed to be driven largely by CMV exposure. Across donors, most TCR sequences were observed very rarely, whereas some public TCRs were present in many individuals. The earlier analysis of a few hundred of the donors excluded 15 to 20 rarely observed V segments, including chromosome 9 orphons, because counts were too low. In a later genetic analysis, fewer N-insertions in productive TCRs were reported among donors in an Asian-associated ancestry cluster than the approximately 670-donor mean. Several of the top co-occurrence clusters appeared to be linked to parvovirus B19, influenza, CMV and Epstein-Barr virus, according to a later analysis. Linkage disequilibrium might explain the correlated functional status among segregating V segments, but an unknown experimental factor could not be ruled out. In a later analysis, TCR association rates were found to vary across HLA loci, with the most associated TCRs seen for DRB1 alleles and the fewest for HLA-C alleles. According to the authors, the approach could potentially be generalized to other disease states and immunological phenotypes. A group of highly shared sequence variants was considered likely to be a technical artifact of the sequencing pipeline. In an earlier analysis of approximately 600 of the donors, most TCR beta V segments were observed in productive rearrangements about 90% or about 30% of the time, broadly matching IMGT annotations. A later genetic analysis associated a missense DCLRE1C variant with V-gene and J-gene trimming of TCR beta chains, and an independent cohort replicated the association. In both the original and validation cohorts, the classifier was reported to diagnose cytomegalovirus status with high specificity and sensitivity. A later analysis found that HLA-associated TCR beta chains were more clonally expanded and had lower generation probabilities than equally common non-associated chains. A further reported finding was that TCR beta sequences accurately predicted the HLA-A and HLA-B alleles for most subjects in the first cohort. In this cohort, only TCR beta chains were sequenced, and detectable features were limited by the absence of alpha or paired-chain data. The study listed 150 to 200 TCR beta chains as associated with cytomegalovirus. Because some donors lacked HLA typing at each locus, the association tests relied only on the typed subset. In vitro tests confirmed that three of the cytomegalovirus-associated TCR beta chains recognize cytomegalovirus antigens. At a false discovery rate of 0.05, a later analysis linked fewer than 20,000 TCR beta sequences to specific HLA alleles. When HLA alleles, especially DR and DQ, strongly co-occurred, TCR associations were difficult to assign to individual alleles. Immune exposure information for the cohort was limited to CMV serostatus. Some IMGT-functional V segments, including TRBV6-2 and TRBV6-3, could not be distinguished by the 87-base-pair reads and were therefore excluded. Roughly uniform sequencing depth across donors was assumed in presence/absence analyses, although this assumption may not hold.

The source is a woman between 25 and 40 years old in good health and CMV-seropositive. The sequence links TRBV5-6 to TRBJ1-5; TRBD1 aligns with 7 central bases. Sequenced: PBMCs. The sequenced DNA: TGTGCCAGCAGCCCGGGAGGGGGCAGCAATCAGCCCCAGCATTTT. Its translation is CASSPGGGSNQPQHF.